What follows are 5 T cell receptor beta chains derived from one specimen sequenced in a study of memory CD4+ T cells and cytomegalovirus serostatus (dated by TCRdb to between 2018 and 2021). To prepare the library, the immunoSEQ multiplex PCR assay was applied. What TCRdb holds here is the immuneACCESS table cut down to in-frame rearrangements. Part of the clones is not present; checked against another copy, under half of the missing clones reflect an unresolved V gene, and the others are unexplained. The sample has under 45,000 clones on record, about 79% of them singletons. The ten top clones hold roughly 6.5% of the sample. Single viable CD3+CD4+CD8-CD45RO+ cells were sorted as memory CD4+ T cells on a FACSAria II. The sample was memory CD4+ T cells from blood. These receptors originate from an adult in good health and CMV-seronegative.

The chain couples TRBV11-2 to TRBJ2-1; no firm D call. V was pared by 4 bases and J by 8 bases, with 9 bases between. Germline loops: CDR1 SGHAT, CDR2 FQNNGV. The CDR3 has 12 amino acids. The DNA for the CDR3 is TGTGCCAGCAGCTCGAAGACGCATGAGCAGTTCTTC. This translates into CASSSKTHEQFF.

The table lists this clone with a few counts. The rearrangement uses TRBV5-1 and TRBJ2-5; D tentatively fits TRBD1 or TRBD2 (5 bases each). The CDR3 runs to 17 residues. The V gene lost 1 base and the J gene lost 3 bases, with 19 bases spanning the gap. The germline V gene has CDR1 SGHRS and CDR2 YFSETQ. The chain's CDR3 is CASSLTGGLRREETQYF. The CDR3 nucleotides read TGCGCCAGCAGCTTGACAGGTGGGCTAAGGCGGGAAGAGACCCAGTACTTC.

Details on this clone: Other nucleotide sequences in the sample specify the same CDR3. This chain links TRBV20-1 with TRBJ2-7; D remains ambiguous. This CDR3 contains 10 residues. V dropped 3 bases and J dropped 4 bases, with 4 bases sitting between them. Germline-derived CDR1 and CDR2 are DFQATT and SNEGSKA (reference sequence). CDR3 bases: TGCAGTGCTAGTCCATACGAGCAGTACTTC. Translation gives CSASPYEQYF.

The genes are TRBV11-2 and TRBJ2-5; possibly TRBD2 for D (7 bases). CDR3 length equals 15 residues. V was shortened by 5 bases and J by 11 bases, with 24 bases between the two germline ends. Germline V gene data show CDR1 as SGHAT and CDR2 as FQNNGV. The CDR3 DNA reads as TGTGCCAGCAGCGCGGACCGCGGGGGCGGGATGGAGCAGTACTTC. It translates to CASSADRGGGMEQYF.

The chain is built from TRBV29-1 and TRBJ1-1; maybe TRBD1 (6 bases). Germline loops: CDR1 SQVTM, CDR2 ANQGSEA. This CDR3 has 13 amino acids. Between the trimmed V and J ends, which lost 8 bases and 3 bases, there was a span of 16 bases. The CDR3 DNA is TGCAGCACTCACAGGGTGGCAGACACTGAAGCTTTCTTT. It is translated as CSTHRVADTEAFF.